Below, 16 T cell receptor beta chains from the same sample are listed, as sequenced in a study of cytomegalovirus exposure and HLA in healthy donors. PCR involved 60 Vbeta and 13 Jbeta primers. This table comes from immunoSEQ multiplex PCR, and its TCRdb copy is limited to in-frame clones, with some not included. Altogether some 170,000 clones are present, roughly 79% being singletons, with the ten largest covering approximately 5%. Material for sequencing was PBMCs. The receptors were sampled from a woman aged 18-29 years in good health and CMV-seropositive.

This clone was picked up one time. J is TRBJ2-7 and V is TRBV5-1; TRBD2 matches at 7 bases. J lost 7 bases, V lost 4 bases, and 11 bases had no gene match. Looked up from germline, CDR1 is SGHRS and CDR2 is YFSETQ. The CDR3 covers 14 residues. The CDR3 nucleotides are TGCGCCAGCAGCCCCCGCGGGGGATTCCAAGAGCAGTACTTC. It yields the protein CASSPRGGFQEQYF.

The rearrangement links TRBV4-3 to TRBJ1-2; TRBD1 matches at 8 bases. J was trimmed by 3 bases and V by 0 bases; bases with no gene match: 9. CDR1 is LGHNA, CDR2 YSLEER, per germline. The CDR3 is made up of 17 amino acids. CDR3 sequence reads: CASSQDLRTGIDYGYTF. CDR3 sequence (DNA): TGCGCCAGCAGCCAAGATTTGAGGACAGGGATTGACTATGGCTACACCTTC.

This clone showed up just once. The chain combines TRBV28 with TRBJ2-3, with 7 bases lining up with TRBD2. V trimming: 3 bases; J trimming: 8 bases; junction bases outside the gene matches: 11. This CDR3 comprises 15 residues. The V gene's germline CDR1 is MDHEN and CDR2 SYDVKM. In DNA form, the CDR3 reads TGTGCCAGCAGTTTCCGGACGGGAGGTTTCGGTACGCAGTATTTT. Its protein is CASSFRTGGFGTQYF.

The genes are TRBV23-1 and TRBJ1-5; 12 bases are a match to TRBD1. TRBV23-1 is given ORF status, its function remaining uncertain. The CDR3 length is 18 residues. The V gene end was trimmed by 6 bases and the J gene end by 2 bases; junction bases not matched to a gene: 11. The CDR3 nucleotides are TGCGCCAGCAGGCGAGGGACAGGGGGCGCGTACGGCAATCAGCCCCAGCATTTT. Amino acids: CASRRGTGGAYGNQPQHF.

This chain connects TRBV5-1 to TRBJ2-6; maybe TRBD2 (5 bases). This CDR3 comprises 16 residues. Germline V gene data show CDR1 as SGHRS and CDR2 as YFSETQ. The V end lost 0 bases, the J end lost 0 bases, and 7 bases lay between the germline ends. CDR3 sequence: CASSLVRASGANVLTF. CDR3 nucleotides: TGCGCCAGCAGCTTGGTGCGGGCCTCTGGGGCCAACGTCCTGACTTTC.

This clone appeared once. This chain connects TRBV30 to TRBJ1-6; D remains unclear. The CDR3 is 13 residues long. Germline V CDR1 and CDR2: GTSNPN, SVGIG (reference sequence). The germline V and J ends were trimmed by 3 bases and 7 bases, with 10 bases remaining between them. CDR3 bases: TGTGCCTGGAGGGGCAGGCTAAATTCACCCCTCCACTTT. Amino acid sequence: CAWRGRLNSPLHF.

The V call is TRBV7-9, the J call TRBJ1-4, with 9 bases matching TRBD1. CDR1 SEHNR and CDR2 FQNEAQ come from the germline V gene (reference sequence). The CDR3 runs to 14 residues. With V trimmed by 1 base and J by 7 bases, 1 base remained unmatched. The CDR3 nucleotides read TGTGCCAGCAGCTTAGGGACAGGGGTTGAAAAACTGTTTTTT. Translated, it gives CASSLGTGVEKLFF.

This rearrangement joins TRBV4-1 to TRBJ2-1; 8 bases are a match to TRBD1. Germline V gene data show CDR1 as MGHRA and CDR2 as YSYEKL. Trimming at V came to 4 bases and at J to 6 bases, leaving 11 bases not matched to a gene. The CDR3 covers 16 residues. CDR3 nucleotide sequence: TGCGCCAGCAGCCCCCGGACAGGGTTTGGGGCCAATGAGCAGTTCTTC. Translation: CASSPRTGFGANEQFF.

The chain has TRBV10-3 and TRBJ1-3; no clear D gene. This CDR3 spans 16 amino acids. Deletions cut 3 bases from V and 0 bases from J, with 12 bases between. Germline values: CDR1 ENHRY, CDR2 SYGVKD. The CDR3 DNA reads TGTGCCATCAGTGACGCCCGAGACTACTCTGGAAACACCATATATTTT. Its translation: CAISDARDYSGNTIYF.

The rearrangement links TRBV12-5 to TRBJ2-2, with D possibly TRBD2 on 6 matching bases. There are 15 residues in the CDR3. Germline CDR1 LGHNT, CDR2 FRNRAP. V was trimmed by 1 base and J by 5 bases, leaving 11 bases between them. The CDR3 loop reads CASGLGGVGTGELFF. The DNA for the CDR3 is TGTGCTAGTGGTTTGGGCGGGGTAGGGACCGGGGAGCTGTTTTTT.

V gene TRBV11-1 combines with J gene TRBJ2-3; possible D gene TRBD2, 5 bases. This CDR3 has 12 residues. CDR1 is SGHAT, CDR2 FQDESV, per germline (reference sequence). Deletions cut 5 bases from V and 4 bases from J, with 7 bases between. CDR3 sequence (DNA): TGTGCCAGCAGCCTGCGGGCAGATACGCAGTATTTT. Translated: CASSLRADTQYF.

The chain combines TRBV5-6 with TRBJ2-2, with a possible D match to TRBD2 (7 bases). CDR3 length equals 14 residues. Germline loops: CDR1 SGHDT, CDR2 YYEEEE. V was cut by 2 bases and J by 7 bases, with 12 bases left in between. The CDR3 DNA is TGTGCCAGCAGCTTAGGGGGGGCGCGCGGGGAGCTGTTTTTT. This codes for CASSLGGARGELFF.

The chain carries TRBV4-1 and TRBJ1-2, with D maybe TRBD1 (6 bases). The CDR3 has 17 residues. From germline, CDR1 is MGHRA and CDR2 YSYEKL. Deletions cut 3 bases from V and 5 bases from J, with 22 bases between. The CDR3 coding sequence is TGCGCCAGCAGCCAGCCCTTTTACAGGGTCGGTCCGTATGGCTACACCTTC. Protein product: CASSQPFYRVGPYGYTF.

The chain links TRBV2 to TRBJ1-1; D may be TRBD1 (5 bases). Trimming took off 7 bases at V and 6 bases at J, with 12 bases between the two ends. This CDR3 is 12 amino acids long. The germline V gene encodes CDR1 SNHLY and CDR2 FYNNEI. This CDR3 reads CASTAGRPEAFF. Here the CDR3 DNA reads TGTGCCAGCACGGCAGGGCGCCCTGAAGCTTTCTTT.

The chain recombines TRBV4-1 with TRBJ2-7; 10 positions agree with TRBD1. The J segment lost 3 bases and the V segment lost 2 bases, leaving 4 bases of the junction unmatched. The V gene's germline CDR1 is MGHRA and CDR2 YSYEKL. The CDR3 consists of 15 residues. DNA for the CDR3: TGCGCCAGCAGCCAAACCGGGACAGGGGTCTACGAGCAGTACTTC. Translated: CASSQTGTGVYEQYF.

The rearrangement joins TRBV11-2 to TRBJ2-5; no clear D. The CDR3 runs to 13 residues. The V gene lost 5 bases and the J gene lost 7 bases, with 14 bases spanning the gap. Germline-derived CDR1 and CDR2 are SGHAT and FQNNGV. CDR3 bases: TGTGCCAGCAGCGTGGATAGCACGGGGACCCAGTACTTC. It encodes CASSVDSTGTQYF.